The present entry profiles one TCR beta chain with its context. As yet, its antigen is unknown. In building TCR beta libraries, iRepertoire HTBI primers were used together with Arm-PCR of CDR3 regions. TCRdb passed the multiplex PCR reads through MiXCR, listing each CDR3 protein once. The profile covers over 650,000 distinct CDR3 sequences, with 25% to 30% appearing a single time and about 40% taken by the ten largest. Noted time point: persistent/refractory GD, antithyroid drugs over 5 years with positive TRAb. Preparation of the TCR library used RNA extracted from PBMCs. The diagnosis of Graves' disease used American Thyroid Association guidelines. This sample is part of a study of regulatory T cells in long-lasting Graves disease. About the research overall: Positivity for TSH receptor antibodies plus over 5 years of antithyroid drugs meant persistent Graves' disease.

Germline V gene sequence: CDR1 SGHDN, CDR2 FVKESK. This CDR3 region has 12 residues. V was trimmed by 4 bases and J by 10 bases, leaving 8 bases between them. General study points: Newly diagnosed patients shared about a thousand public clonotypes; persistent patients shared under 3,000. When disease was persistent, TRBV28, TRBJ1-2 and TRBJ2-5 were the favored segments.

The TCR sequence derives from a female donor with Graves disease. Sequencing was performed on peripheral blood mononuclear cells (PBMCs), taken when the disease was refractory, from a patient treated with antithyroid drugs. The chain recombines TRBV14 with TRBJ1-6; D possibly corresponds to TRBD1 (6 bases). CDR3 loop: CASSPGDSPLHF. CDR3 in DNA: TGTGCCAGCAGCCCAGGGGACTCACCCCTCCACTTT.